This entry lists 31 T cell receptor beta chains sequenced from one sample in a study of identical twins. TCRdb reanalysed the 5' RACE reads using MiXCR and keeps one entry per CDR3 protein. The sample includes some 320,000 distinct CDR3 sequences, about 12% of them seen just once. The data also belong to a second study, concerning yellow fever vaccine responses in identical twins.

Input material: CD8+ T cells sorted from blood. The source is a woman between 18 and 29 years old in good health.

The CDR3 spells CASSLREDNNEQFF. The CDR3 nucleotides read TGTGCCAGCAGTTTACGGGAGGACAACAATGAGCAGTTCTTC. The gene calls are TRBV28 and TRBJ2-1, with TRBD2 matching 7 bases. V dropped 2 bases and J dropped 5; count of bases not matched to a gene: 3. This CDR3 comprises 14 residues. Germline loops: CDR1 MDHEN, CDR2 SYDVKM.

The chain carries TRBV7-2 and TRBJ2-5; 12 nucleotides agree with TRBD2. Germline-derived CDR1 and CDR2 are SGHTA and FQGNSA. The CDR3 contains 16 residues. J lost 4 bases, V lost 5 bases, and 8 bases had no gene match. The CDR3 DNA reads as TGTGCCAGCAGCACCAGACTAGCGGGAGCAGTAGAGACCCAGTACTTC. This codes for CASSTRLAGAVETQYF.

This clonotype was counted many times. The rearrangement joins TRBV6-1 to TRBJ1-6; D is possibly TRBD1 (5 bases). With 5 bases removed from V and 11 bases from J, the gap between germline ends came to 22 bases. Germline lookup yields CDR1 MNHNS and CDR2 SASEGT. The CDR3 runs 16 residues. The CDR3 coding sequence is TGTGCCAGCAGTCCCACGCCCGGCGGGGGGGGTCCACCCCTCCACTTT. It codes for CASSPTPGGGGPPLHF.

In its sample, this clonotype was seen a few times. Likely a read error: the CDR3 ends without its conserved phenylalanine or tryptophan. CDR3 loop: CASSLFGRGYQETQYL. Written as DNA, the CDR3 is TGCGCCAGCAGCTTGTTCGGCAGGGGGTACCAAGAGACCCAGTACCTC. V gene TRBV5-1 combines with J gene TRBJ2-5, with 7 nucleotides matching TRBD1. The V and J ends lost 1 base and 0 bases, in that order; junction bases with no gene match: 6. From germline, CDR1 is SGHRS and CDR2 YFSETQ. The CDR3 spans 16 residues.

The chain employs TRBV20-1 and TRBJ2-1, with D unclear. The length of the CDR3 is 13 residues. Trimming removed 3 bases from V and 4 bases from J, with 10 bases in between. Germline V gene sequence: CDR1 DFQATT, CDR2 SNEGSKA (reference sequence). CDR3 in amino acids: CSARGTNYNEQFF. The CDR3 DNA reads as TGCAGTGCTAGGGGCACGAATTACAATGAGCAGTTCTTC.

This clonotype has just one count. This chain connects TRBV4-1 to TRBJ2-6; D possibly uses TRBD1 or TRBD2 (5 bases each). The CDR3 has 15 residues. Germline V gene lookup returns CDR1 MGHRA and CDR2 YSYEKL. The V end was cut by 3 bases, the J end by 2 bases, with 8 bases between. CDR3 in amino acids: CASSQRGAGANVLTF. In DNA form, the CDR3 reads TGCGCCAGCAGCCAGAGGGGTGCTGGGGCCAACGTCCTGACTTTC.

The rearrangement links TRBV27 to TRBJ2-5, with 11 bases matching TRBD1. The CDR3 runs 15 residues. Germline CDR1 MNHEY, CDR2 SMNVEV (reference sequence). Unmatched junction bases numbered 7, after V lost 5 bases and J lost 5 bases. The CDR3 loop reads CASSARTGGTETQYF. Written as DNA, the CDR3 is TGTGCCAGCAGTGCTCGGACAGGGGGCACGGAGACCCAGTACTTC.

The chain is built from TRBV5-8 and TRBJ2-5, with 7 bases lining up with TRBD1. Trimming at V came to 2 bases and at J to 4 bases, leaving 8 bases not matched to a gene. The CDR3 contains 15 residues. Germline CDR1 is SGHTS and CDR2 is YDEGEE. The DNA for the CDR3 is TGTGCCAGCAGCTTAAGAGGGGGCGACGGAGAGACCCAGTACTTC. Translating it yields CASSLRGGDGETQYF.

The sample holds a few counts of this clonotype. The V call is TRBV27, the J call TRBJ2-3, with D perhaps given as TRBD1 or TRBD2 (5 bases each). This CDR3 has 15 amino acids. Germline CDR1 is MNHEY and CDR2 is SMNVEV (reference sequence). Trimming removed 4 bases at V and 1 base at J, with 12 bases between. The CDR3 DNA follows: TGTGCCAGCAGTTGGGACGGCGGCCGCACAGATACGCAGTATTTT. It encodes CASSWDGGRTDTQYF.

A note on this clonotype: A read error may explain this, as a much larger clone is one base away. CDR3 bases: TGTGATAGTGCCCCTGGGACAGGGAGCCTTAATGAGCAGTTCTTC. This gives the protein CDSAPGTGSLNEQFF. The V call is TRBV12-5, the J call TRBJ2-1, with 9 bases that match TRBD1. Germline lookup yields CDR1 LGHNT and CDR2 FRNRAP. The CDR3 runs to 15 residues.

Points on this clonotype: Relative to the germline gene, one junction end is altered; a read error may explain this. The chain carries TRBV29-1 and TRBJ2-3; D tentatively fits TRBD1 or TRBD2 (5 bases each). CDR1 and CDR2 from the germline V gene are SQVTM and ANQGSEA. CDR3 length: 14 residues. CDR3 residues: CSVGDDGATNTQYF. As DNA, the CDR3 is TGCAGCGTCGGGGACGACGGGGCCACAAATACGCAGTATTTT.

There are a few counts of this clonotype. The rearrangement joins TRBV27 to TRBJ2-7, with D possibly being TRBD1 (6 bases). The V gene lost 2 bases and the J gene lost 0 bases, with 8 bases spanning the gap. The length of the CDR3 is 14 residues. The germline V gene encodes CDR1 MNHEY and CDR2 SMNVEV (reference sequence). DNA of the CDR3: TGTGCCAGCAGTTTAAGACAGGCCTCCTACGAGCAGTACTTC. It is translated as CASSLRQASYEQYF.

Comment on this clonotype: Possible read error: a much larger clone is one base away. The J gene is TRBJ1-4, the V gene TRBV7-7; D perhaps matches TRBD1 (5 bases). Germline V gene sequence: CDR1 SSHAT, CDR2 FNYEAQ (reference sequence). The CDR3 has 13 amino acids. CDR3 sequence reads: CASSPGEGQALLF. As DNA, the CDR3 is TGTGCCAGCAGCCCTGGGGAGGGGCAAGCGCTGTTATTT.

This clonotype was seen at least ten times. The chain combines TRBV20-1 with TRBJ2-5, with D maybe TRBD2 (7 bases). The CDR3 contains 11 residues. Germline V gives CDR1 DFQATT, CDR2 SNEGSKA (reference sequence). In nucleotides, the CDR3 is TGCAGAGCGGGACACCGAGGAACCCAGTACTTC. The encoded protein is CRAGHRGTQYF.

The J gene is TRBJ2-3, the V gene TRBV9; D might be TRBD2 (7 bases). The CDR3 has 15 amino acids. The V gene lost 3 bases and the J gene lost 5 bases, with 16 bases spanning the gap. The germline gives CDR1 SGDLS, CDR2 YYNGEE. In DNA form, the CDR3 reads TGTGCCAGCAGCGCGACCGGGGGGCAGGGAGATACGCAGTATTTT. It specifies CASSATGGQGDTQYF.

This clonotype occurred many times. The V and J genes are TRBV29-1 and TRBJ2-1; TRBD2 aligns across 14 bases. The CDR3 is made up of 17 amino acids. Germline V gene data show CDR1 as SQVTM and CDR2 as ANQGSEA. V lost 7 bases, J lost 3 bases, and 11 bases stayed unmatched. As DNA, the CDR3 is TGCAGCGCAGACCCGGGACTAGCGGGAGAGCACTACAATGAGCAGTTCTTC. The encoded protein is CSADPGLAGEHYNEQFF.

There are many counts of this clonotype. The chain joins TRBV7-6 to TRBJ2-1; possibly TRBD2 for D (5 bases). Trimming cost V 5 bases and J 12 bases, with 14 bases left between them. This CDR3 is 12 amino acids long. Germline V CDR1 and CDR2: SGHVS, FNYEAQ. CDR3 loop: CASSNRGDGQFF. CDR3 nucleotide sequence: TGTGCCAGCAGCAACCGGGGAGACGGGCAGTTCTTC.

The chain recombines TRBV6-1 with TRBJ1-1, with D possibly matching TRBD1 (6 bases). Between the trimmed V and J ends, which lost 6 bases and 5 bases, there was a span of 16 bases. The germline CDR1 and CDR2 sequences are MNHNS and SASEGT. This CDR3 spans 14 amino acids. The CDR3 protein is CASRDGRGGTEAFF. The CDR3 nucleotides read TGTGCCAGCAGGGACGGGAGGGGGGGAACTGAAGCTTTCTTT.

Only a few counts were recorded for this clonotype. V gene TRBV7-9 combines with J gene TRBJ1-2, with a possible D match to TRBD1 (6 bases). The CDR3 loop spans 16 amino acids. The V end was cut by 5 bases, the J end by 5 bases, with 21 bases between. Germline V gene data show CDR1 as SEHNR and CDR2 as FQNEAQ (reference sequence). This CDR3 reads CASSLLPDRSGYGYTF. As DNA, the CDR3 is TGTGCCAGCAGCCTACTCCCCGACAGGTCAGGGTATGGCTACACCTTC.

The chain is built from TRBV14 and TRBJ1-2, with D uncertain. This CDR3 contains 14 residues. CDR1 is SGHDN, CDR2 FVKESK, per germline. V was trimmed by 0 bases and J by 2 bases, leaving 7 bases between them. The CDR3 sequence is CASSQEWQNYGYTF. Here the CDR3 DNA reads TGTGCCAGCAGCCAAGAGTGGCAGAACTATGGCTACACCTTC.

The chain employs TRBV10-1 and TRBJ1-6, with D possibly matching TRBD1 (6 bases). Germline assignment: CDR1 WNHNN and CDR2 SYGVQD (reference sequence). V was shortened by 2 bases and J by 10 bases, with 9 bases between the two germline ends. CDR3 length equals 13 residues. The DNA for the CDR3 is TGCGCCAGCAGTGAGGGGGACATCTCACCCCTCCACTTT. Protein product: CASSEGDISPLHF.

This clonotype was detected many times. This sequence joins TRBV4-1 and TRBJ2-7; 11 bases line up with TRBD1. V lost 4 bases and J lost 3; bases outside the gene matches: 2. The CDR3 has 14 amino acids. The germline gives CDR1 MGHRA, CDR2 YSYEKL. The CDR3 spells CASSRGTGGYEQYF. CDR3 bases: TGCGCCAGCAGCCGAGGGACAGGGGGCTACGAGCAGTACTTC.

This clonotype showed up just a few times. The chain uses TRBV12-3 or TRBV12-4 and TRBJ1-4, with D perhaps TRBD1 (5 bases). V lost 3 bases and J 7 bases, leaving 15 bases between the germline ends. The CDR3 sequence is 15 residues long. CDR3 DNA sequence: TGTGCCAGCAGTTTGGGACTAGGGCTGAGTGAAAAACTGTTTTTT. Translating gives CASSLGLGLSEKLFF.

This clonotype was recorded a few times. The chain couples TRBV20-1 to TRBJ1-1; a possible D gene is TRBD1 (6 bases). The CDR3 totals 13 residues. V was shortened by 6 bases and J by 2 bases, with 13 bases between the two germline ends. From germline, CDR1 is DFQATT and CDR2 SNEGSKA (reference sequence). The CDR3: CSAETGLNTEAFF. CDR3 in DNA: TGCAGTGCCGAGACAGGACTTAACACTGAAGCTTTCTTT.

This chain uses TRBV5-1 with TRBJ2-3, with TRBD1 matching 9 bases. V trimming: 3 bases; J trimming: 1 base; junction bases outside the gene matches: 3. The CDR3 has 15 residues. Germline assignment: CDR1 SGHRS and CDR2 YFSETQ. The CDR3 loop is CASSSRQGGTDTQYF. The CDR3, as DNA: TGCGCCAGCAGCTCCCGACAGGGGGGCACAGATACGCAGTATTTT.

CDR3 residues: CSARDGTRGAGELFF. The CDR3, as DNA: TGCAGTGCTAGGGACGGGACTAGGGGAGCCGGGGAGCTGTTTTTT. The chain combines TRBV20-1 with TRBJ2-2, with 8 bases that match TRBD2. Germline CDR1 reads DFQATT; CDR2 reads SNEGSKA (reference sequence). This CDR3 region has 15 residues. The V gene end was trimmed by 3 bases and the J gene end by 6 bases; junction bases not matched to a gene: 9.

The CDR3, as DNA: TGTGCCACCAACCGGGGGCCGGGTGGAGATACGCAGTATTTT. Its translation is CATNRGPGGDTQYF. The genes are TRBV19 and TRBJ2-3; tentatively, D is TRBD1 or TRBD2 (6 bases each). V dropped 10 bases and J dropped 5 bases, with 19 bases sitting between them. The germline V gene has CDR1 LNHDA and CDR2 SQIVND (reference sequence). This CDR3 spans 14 amino acids.

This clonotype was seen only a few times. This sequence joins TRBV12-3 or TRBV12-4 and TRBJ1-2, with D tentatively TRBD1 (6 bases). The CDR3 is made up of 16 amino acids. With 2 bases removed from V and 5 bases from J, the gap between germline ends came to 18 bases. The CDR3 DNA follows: TGTGCCAGCAGTTTAAGTGTTGCAGGGGTGGATTATGGCTACACCTTC. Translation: CASSLSVAGVDYGYTF.

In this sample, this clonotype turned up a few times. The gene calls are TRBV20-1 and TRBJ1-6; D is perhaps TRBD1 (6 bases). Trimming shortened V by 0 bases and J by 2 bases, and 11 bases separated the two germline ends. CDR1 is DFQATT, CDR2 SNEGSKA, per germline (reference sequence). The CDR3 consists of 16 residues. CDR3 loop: CSARERTVPYNSPLHF. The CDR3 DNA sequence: TGCAGTGCTAGAGAAAGGACAGTCCCCTATAATTCACCCCTCCACTTT.

CDR3: CSVVPGQSYTEAFF. DNA for the CDR3: TGCAGCGTGGTACCGGGACAGAGTTACACTGAAGCTTTCTTT. The chain combines TRBV29-1 with TRBJ1-1, with 7 bases aligning to TRBD1. J gave up 3 bases and V 6 bases, and 10 bases lay outside the gene matches. Germline CDR1 and CDR2: SQVTM and ANQGSEA. The CDR3 totals 14 residues.

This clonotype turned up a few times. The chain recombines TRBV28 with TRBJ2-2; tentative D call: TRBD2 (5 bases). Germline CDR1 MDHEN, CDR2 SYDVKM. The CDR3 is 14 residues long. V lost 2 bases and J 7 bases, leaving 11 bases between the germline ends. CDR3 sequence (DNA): TGTGCCAGCAGTTTAGAGGGAGCGGTCGGGGAGCTGTTTTTT. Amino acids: CASSLEGAVGELFF.